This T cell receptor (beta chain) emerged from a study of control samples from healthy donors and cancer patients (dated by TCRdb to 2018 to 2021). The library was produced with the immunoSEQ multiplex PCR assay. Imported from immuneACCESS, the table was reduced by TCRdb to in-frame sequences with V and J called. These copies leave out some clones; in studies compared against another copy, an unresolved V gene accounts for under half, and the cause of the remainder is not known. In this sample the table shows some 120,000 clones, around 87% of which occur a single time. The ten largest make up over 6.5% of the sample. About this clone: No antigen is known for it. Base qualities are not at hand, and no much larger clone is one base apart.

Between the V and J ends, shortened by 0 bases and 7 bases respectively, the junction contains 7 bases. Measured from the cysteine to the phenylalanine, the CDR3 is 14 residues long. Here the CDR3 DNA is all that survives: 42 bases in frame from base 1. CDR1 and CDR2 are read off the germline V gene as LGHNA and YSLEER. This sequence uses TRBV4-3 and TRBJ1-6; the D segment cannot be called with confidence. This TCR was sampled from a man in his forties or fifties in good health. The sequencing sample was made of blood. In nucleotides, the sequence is TGCGCCAGCAGCCAAGAGGGCAGAAATTCACCCCTCCACTTT. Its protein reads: CASSQEGRNSPLHF.